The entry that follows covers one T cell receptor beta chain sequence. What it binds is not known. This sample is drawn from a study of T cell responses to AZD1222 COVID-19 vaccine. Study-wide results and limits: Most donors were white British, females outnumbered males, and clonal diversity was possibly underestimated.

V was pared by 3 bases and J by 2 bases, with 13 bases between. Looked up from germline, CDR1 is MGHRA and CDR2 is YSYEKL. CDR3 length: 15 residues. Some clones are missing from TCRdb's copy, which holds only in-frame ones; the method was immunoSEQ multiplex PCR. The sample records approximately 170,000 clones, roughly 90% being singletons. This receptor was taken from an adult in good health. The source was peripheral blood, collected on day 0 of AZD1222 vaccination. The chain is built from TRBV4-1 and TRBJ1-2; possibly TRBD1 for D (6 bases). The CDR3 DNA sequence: TGCGCCAGCAGCCATCTACGGACAGTAAACTATGGCTACACCTTC. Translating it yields CASSHLRTVNYGYTF.